The rows below give T cell receptor beta chains drawn from one sample of a study of technical replicates of blood from several donors. Sequenced by immunoSEQ multiplex PCR; TCRdb stores in-frame clones only, minus some. The sample gives tens of thousands of clones, 88% of which show up once; roughly 4.5% is in the top ten. Sequenced material: PBMCs. These receptors were taken from a human donor in good health. Some clones in this sample may be carry-over from other donors' samples. Both conserved end residues are part of each CDR3. D genes are given only for firm matches. Clone sizes are given selectively: once, few, many, or a class where the clone is expanded.

-,-,TRBV7-2,TRBJ2-7,CASSTLGASLSEQYF,TGTGCCAGCAGTACGTTAGGGGCTAGTTTATCCGAGCAGTACTTC
TRBD1,once,TRBV4-3,TRBJ2-2,CASSQRGPGELFF,TGCGCCAGCAGCCAAAGGGGGCCCGGGGAGCTGTTTTTT
TRBD2,-,TRBV7-9,TRBJ2-3,CASSGTSGIADTQYF,TGTGCCAGCAGCGGGACTAGCGGAATCGCAGATACGCAGTATTTT
-,-,TRBV7-2,TRBJ1-4,CASSLVQAEKLFF,TGTGCCAGCAGCTTAGTACAGGCTGAAAAACTGTTTTTT
-,-,TRBV7-2,TRBJ2-7,CASSLALGAVVYF,TGTGCCAGCAGCTTAGCGCTTGGGGCCGTGGTCTACTTC
TRBD2,-,TRBV9,TRBJ2-2,CASSSSNSAGGRGELFF,TGTGCCAGCAGCTCCTCGAATTCAGCGGGAGGACGGGGGGAGCTGTTTTTT
-,-,TRBV4-3,TRBJ2-7,CASSQDRRAYYEQYF,TGCGCCAGCAGCCAAGATCGAAGAGCGTACTACGAGCAGTACTTC
-,few,TRBV7-2,TRBJ1-6,CASSFQGNNSPLHF,TGTGCCAGCAGCTTTCAGGGGAACAATTCACCCCTCCACTTT
-,-,TRBV5-1,TRBJ1-2,CASSFALLHSPPANYGYTF,TGCGCCAGCAGCTTCGCCCTACTCCACTCTCCCCCCGCTAACTATGGCTACACCTTC
-,once,TRBV30,TRBJ1-5,CAWSVLGQHNQPQHF,TGTGCCTGGAGTGTACTAGGTCAGCACAATCAGCCCCAGCATTTT
TRBD2,-,TRBV7-2,TRBJ2-5,CASRRWGGTETQYF,TGTGCCAGCAGGCGCTGGGGGGGGACAGAGACCCAGTACTTC
TRBD1,-,TRBV15,TRBJ2-7,CATSRVRQGSYEQYF,TGTGCCACCAGCAGAGTAAGACAGGGCTCCTACGAGCAGTACTTC
TRBD1,-,TRBV5-1,TRBJ1-1,CASSLEGAWAEAFF,TGCGCCAGCAGCTTGGAGGGGGCATGGGCTGAAGCTTTCTTT
-,-,TRBV10-2,TRBJ1-3,CASSEGVSGNTIYF,TGCGCCAGCAGTGAAGGGGTCTCTGGAAACACCATATATTTT
-,-,TRBV7-2,TRBJ1-5,CASSTSQGYQPQHF,TGTGCCAGCAGCACCTCCCAGGGGTATCAGCCCCAGCATTTT
TRBD1,-,TRBV7-2,TRBJ2-2,CASSLSHGGQVNTGELFF,TGTGCCAGCAGCCTATCCCACGGGGGACAGGTGAACACCGGGGAGCTGTTTTTT